Below are 23 T cell receptor beta chains sequenced from a single sample in a study of T cell changes during pregnancy in multiple sclerosis. Sequencing used immunoSEQ multiplex PCR; TCRdb keeps in-frame clones, though not all of them. The sample has under 120,000 clones, roughly 92% seen once. The material sequenced was peripheral blood, taken after pregnancy. These receptors originate from a female donor with multiple sclerosis, enrolled in a pregnancy study.

This clone has a single count. The V gene is TRBV7-3, the J gene TRBJ1-2; a weak D match, TRBD1 (5 bases). Per the germline V gene, CDR1 is SGHTA and CDR2 is FQGTGA. Between the trimmed V and J ends, which lost 0 bases and 5 bases, there was a span of 7 bases. There are 13 residues in the CDR3. CDR3 sequence reads: CASSLTKGYGYTF. CDR3 DNA: TGTGCCAGCAGCTTAACCAAGGGGTATGGCTACACCTTC.

The chain couples TRBV4-1 to TRBJ1-1; 7 nucleotides agree with TRBD1. From germline, CDR1 is MGHRA and CDR2 YSYEKL. J gave up 0 bases and V 4 bases, and 5 bases lay outside the gene matches. CDR3 length: 15 amino acids. The CDR3 DNA reads TGCGCCAGCAGCCTTGGCGGGACAGTGAACACTGAAGCTTTCTTT. Translating gives CASSLGGTVNTEAFF.

The chain is built from TRBV2 and TRBJ1-3; D perhaps matches TRBD1 (5 bases). V lost 1 base to trimming and J lost 0 bases, with 7 bases between them. The germline CDR1 and CDR2 sequences are SNHLY and FYNNEI. The CDR3 spans 15 residues. CDR3 nucleotides: TGTGCCAGCAGTGAAGTCAGGGCCTCTGGAAACACCATATATTTT. This sequence encodes CASSEVRASGNTIYF.

The chain carries TRBV10-2 and TRBJ1-4; D not certain. The CDR3 loop spans 13 amino acids. CDR1 and CDR2 from the germline V gene are WSHSY and SAAADI. Trimming took off 4 bases at V and 7 bases at J, with 10 bases between the two ends. The CDR3 loop is CASSGGAVEKLFF. CDR3 DNA: TGCGCCAGCAGTGGGGGAGCAGTTGAAAAACTGTTTTTT.

This chain joins TRBV5-1 and TRBJ1-6, with a possible D match to TRBD1 (5 bases). Trimming pared 5 bases from V and 6 bases from J, leaving 12 bases between. Germline CDR1 SGHRS, CDR2 YFSETQ. The CDR3 runs to 14 residues. CDR3 in DNA: TGCGCCAGCAGGGACCAGGGAGGTAATTCACCCCTCCACTTT. Translated: CASRDQGGNSPLHF.

The rearrangement links TRBV6-5 to TRBJ1-6, with 7 bases aligning to TRBD1. Germline CDR1 MNHEY, CDR2 SVGAGI. The J segment lost 7 bases and the V segment lost 5 bases, leaving 5 bases of the junction unmatched. This CDR3 contains 14 residues. The CDR3 here is CASSPRDRNSPLHF. DNA for the CDR3: TGTGCCAGCAGTCCCCGGGACAGAAATTCACCCCTCCACTTT.

The chain links TRBV9 to TRBJ2-7; TRBD2 matches at 9 bases. The trim removed 0 bases at V and 6 bases at J, leaving 7 bases unmatched. This CDR3 contains 15 residues. Germline CDR1 is SGDLS and CDR2 is YYNGEE. The CDR3 is CASSVDGLAGSEQYF. The CDR3 bases are TGTGCCAGCAGCGTAGATGGGCTAGCGGGGAGCGAGCAGTACTTC.

The chain uses TRBV10-3 and TRBJ2-2; tentative D call: TRBD2 (6 bases). Germline values: CDR1 ENHRY, CDR2 SYGVKD. The CDR3 consists of 14 residues. Trimming took 6 bases from V and 2 from J, leaving 10 bases between them. The CDR3: CAIRWEANTGELFF. Written as DNA, the CDR3 is TGTGCCATCAGGTGGGAGGCAAACACCGGGGAGCTGTTTTTT.

The genes are TRBV9 and TRBJ2-7, with D perhaps TRBD1 (6 bases). This CDR3 is 13 amino acids long. Germline assignment: CDR1 SGDLS and CDR2 YYNGEE. V was clipped by 4 bases and J by 4 bases, with 12 bases between them. The CDR3 here is CASSPGDGYEQYF. The CDR3 nucleotides are TGTGCCAGCAGCCCAGGGGACGGTTACGAGCAGTACTTC. Filled out from reference TRBV9 and TRBJ2-7, the complete variable domain reads DSGVTQTPKHLITATGQRVTLRCSPRSGDLSVYWYQQSLDQGLQFLIQYYNGEERAKGNILERFSAQQFPDLHSELNLSSLELGDSALYFCASSPGDGYEQYFGPGTRLTVT.

The chain recombines TRBV7-3 with TRBJ2-1; TRBD1 aligns across 11 bases. The germline gives CDR1 SGHTA, CDR2 FQGTGA. The V and J ends lost 5 bases and 3 bases, in that order; junction bases with no gene match: 3. This CDR3 is built from 15 residues. This chain's CDR3 is CASSPGTGGYNEQFF. The CDR3 DNA is TGTGCCAGCAGCCCGGGGACAGGGGGCTACAATGAGCAGTTCTTC. Using reference TRBV7-3 and TRBJ2-1 for the parts outside the CDR3, the full variable domain is GAGVSQTPSNKVTEKGKYVELRCDPISGHTALYWYRQSLGQGPEFLIYFQGTGAADDSGLPNDRFFAVRPEGSVSTLKIQRTERGDSAVYLCASSPGTGGYNEQFFGPGTRLTVL.

In its sample, this clone was seen a few times. J is TRBJ1-2 and V is TRBV10-3; tentatively, D is TRBD1 (5 bases). V was trimmed by 8 bases and J by 6 bases, leaving 16 bases between them. Germline V gene sequence: CDR1 ENHRY, CDR2 SYGVKD. The CDR3 has 13 residues. The CDR3 DNA is TGTGCCATCCTAACCCAGGGAAAGGATGGCTACACCTTC. Amino acid sequence: CAILTQGKDGYTF.

The rearrangement uses TRBV14 and TRBJ2-3, with 8 bases matching TRBD2. The CDR3 is 16 residues long. The junction had 8 bases not matched to a gene; V was cut back by 1 base and J by 5 bases. CDR1 and CDR2 (germline): SGHDN, FVKESK. CDR3 residues: CASSQGDGGALDTQYF. DNA for the CDR3: TGTGCCAGCAGCCAAGGTGACGGGGGGGCCCTAGATACGCAGTATTTT.

The J gene is TRBJ1-1, the V gene TRBV2; 7 nucleotides match TRBD1. V shed 6 bases, J shed 7 bases, and the junction held 5 bases outside the gene matches. CDR3 length: 12 residues. CDR1 SNHLY and CDR2 FYNNEI come from the germline V gene. CDR3 nucleotide sequence: TGTGCCAGCAGGGAGGGGGCGGATGAAGCTTTCTTT. This encodes CASREGADEAFF.

This clone occurred a few times. The chain uses TRBV6-5 and TRBJ1-1; D might be TRBD1 (5 bases). Germline lookup yields CDR1 MNHEY and CDR2 SVGAGI. CDR3 size: 15 residues. Trimming shortened V by 0 bases and J by 4 bases, and 12 bases separated the two germline ends. CDR3 DNA sequence: TGTGCCAGCAGTTACTCCGCAGGGATTAGCACTGAAGCTTTCTTT. Translating it yields CASSYSAGISTEAFF.

This rearrangement joins TRBV19 to TRBJ1-1; 7 positions agree with TRBD1. The J segment lost 3 bases and the V segment lost 5 bases, leaving 6 bases of the junction unmatched. CDR1 is LNHDA and CDR2 is SQIVND in the germline V gene (reference sequence). The CDR3 is made up of 14 amino acids. The DNA of the CDR3 is TGTGCCAGTAGTCCGGGACAGTGGGACACTGAAGCTTTCTTT. Amino acid sequence: CASSPGQWDTEAFF.

The chain uses TRBV11-2 and TRBJ1-4; D is perhaps TRBD1 (5 bases). The germline CDR1 and CDR2 sequences are SGHAT and FQNNGV. This CDR3 spans 14 amino acids. V lost 7 bases to trimming and J lost 7 bases, with 16 bases between them. The CDR3 loop reads CASTTVGGGEKLFF. Written as DNA, the CDR3 is TGTGCCAGCACCACCGTAGGCGGGGGTGAAAAACTGTTTTTT. Full variable domain (missing parts from reference TRBV11-2 and TRBJ1-4): EAGVAQSPRYKIIEKRQSVAFWCNPISGHATLYWYQQILGQGPKLLIQFQNNGVVDDSQLPKDRFSAERLKGVDSTLKIQPAKLEDSAVYLCASTTVGGGEKLFFGSGTQLSVL.

The chain couples TRBV7-9 to TRBJ1-1, with TRBD1 identical over 7 bases. Trimming took 5 bases from V and 7 from J; bases not matched to a gene: 10. The CDR3 spans 14 residues. Germline V gene lookup returns CDR1 SEHNR and CDR2 FQNEAQ (reference sequence). The CDR3 DNA reads TGTGCCAGCAGCGTAAGTGGACAGGCGAGTGAAGCTTTCTTT. Translation gives CASSVSGQASEAFF.

The chain has TRBV18 and TRBJ2-7; D is possibly TRBD2 (5 bases). The ends were cut back, 5 bases at V and 8 bases at J, with 16 bases in the middle. CDR3 length equals 13 residues. The germline V gene has CDR1 KGHSH and CDR2 LQKENI. This CDR3 is CASSTDDREKQYF. The CDR3 DNA follows: TGTGCCAGCTCAACGGATGACCGGGAAAAGCAGTACTTC.

The rearrangement uses TRBV9 and TRBJ2-7; 12 bases map to TRBD1. Germline values: CDR1 SGDLS, CDR2 YYNGEE. V was clipped by 4 bases and J by 6 bases; unmatched bases: 5. The CDR3 extends over 14 amino acids. DNA of the CDR3: TGTGCCAGCAGCTATAGGGACAGGGGGCGCGAGCAGTACTTC. As protein: CASSYRDRGREQYF.

This chain connects TRBV6-5 to TRBJ1-1; TRBD1 is a possible D gene (5 bases). The germline V and J ends were trimmed by 6 bases and 11 bases, with 16 bases remaining between them. The CDR3 covers 12 residues. CDR1 and CDR2 (germline): MNHEY, SVGAGI. CDR3 residues: CASRAGGDAAFF. As DNA, the CDR3 is TGTGCCAGCAGGGCGGGGGGGGATGCGGCTTTCTTT.

This chain connects TRBV6-4 to TRBJ1-2; 12 positions match TRBD1. The junction had 9 bases not matched to a gene; V was cut back by 3 bases and J by 7 bases. The CDR3 sequence is 16 residues long. Germline V gene lookup returns CDR1 MRHNA and CDR2 SNTAGT. The CDR3 DNA is TGTGCCAGCAGTGATTCCCCGGGACAGGGGGCCCGTGGCTACACCTTC. This sequence encodes CASSDSPGQGARGYTF.

The CDR3 spells CASSWGTSGGQVYF. CDR3 nucleotides: TGTGCCAGCAGCTGGGGGACTAGCGGGGGCCAGGTGTACTTC. V and J are TRBV25-1 and TRBJ2-4; TRBD2 agrees at 14 bases. The germline V gene encodes CDR1 MGHDK and CDR2 SYGVNS. Trimming cost V 6 bases and J 15 bases; bases outside gene matches: 10. CDR3 length: 14 amino acids.

CDR3 amino acids: CASSIAGGPNNEQFF. CDR3 in DNA: TGTGCCAGCAGCATTGCAGGGGGCCCCAACAATGAGCAGTTCTTC. The chain has TRBV9 and TRBJ2-1, with 8 bases fitting TRBD1. The CDR3 is 15 residues long. J lost 5 bases, V lost 4 bases, and 8 bases had no gene match. The V gene's germline CDR1 is SGDLS and CDR2 YYNGEE. The full variable domain, its missing parts supplied by reference TRBV9 and TRBJ2-1, is DSGVTQTPKHLITATGQRVTLRCSPRSGDLSVYWYQQSLDQGLQFLIQYYNGEERAKGNILERFSAQQFPDLHSELNLSSLELGDSALYFCASSIAGGPNNEQFFGPGTRLTVL.